These 17 T cell receptor beta chains were all obtained from the same sample, sequenced in a study of blood T cell repertoires in COVID-19. The repertoire was sequenced with immunoSEQ multiplex PCR; TCRdb's copy has only in-frame clones and lacks some. The table lists approximately 68,000 clones, 83% of them singletons. The sequencing sample was made of peripheral blood. The receptors come from a woman aged 55-69 years with acute or convalescent COVID-19.

J is TRBJ1-5 and V is TRBV6-5; a weak D match, TRBD1 (5 bases). The V gene's germline CDR1 is MNHEY and CDR2 SVGAGI. The CDR3 consists of 13 residues. V lost 5 bases to trimming and J lost 4 bases, with 9 bases between them. As DNA, the CDR3 is TGTGCCAGCAGTCGACAGTTGAATCAGCCCCAGCATTTT. Translated: CASSRQLNQPQHF.

A remark on this clone: Within the sample, other DNA sequences also encode this same CDR3. CDR3 DNA: TGCGCCAGCAGCTTAGAGGGCCTAAATCAGCCCCAGCATTTT. It codes for CASSLEGLNQPQHF. The chain uses TRBV5-1 and TRBJ1-5; D gene ambiguous. CDR3 size: 14 residues. Germline CDR1 reads SGHRS; CDR2 reads YFSETQ. V lost 2 bases and J lost 4, with 10 bases in between. Filled out from reference TRBV5-1 and TRBJ1-5, the complete variable domain reads KAGVTQTPRYLIKTRGQQVTLSCSPISGHRSVSWYQQTPGQGLQFLFEYFSETQRNKGNFPGRFSGRQFSNSRSEMNVSTLELGDSALYLCASSLEGLNQPQHFGDGTRLSIL.

V usage is TRBV9 and J usage is TRBJ2-3, with 10 bases fitting TRBD2. Germline V lookup: CDR1 SGDLS, CDR2 YYNGEE. The V segment lost 3 bases and the J segment 2 bases; nucleotides outside the gene matches: 3. The CDR3 loop spans 15 amino acids. CDR3 DNA: TGTGCCAGCAGCGCTAGCGGGGGCCCCACAGATACGCAGTATTTT. It encodes CASSASGGPTDTQYF. The complete variable domain, with remaining parts taken from reference TRBV9 and TRBJ2-3, reads DSGVTQTPKHLITATGQRVTLRCSPRSGDLSVYWYQQSLDQGLQFLIQYYNGEERAKGNILERFSAQQFPDLHSELNLSSLELGDSALYFCASSASGGPTDTQYFGPGTRLTVL.

This clone was recorded only once. V and J are TRBV30 and TRBJ2-1, with a tentative D call TRBD2 (6 bases). The CDR3 runs 13 residues. Between the trimmed V and J ends, which lost 8 bases and 6 bases, there was a span of 17 bases. Germline V gives CDR1 GTSNPN, CDR2 SVGIG (reference sequence). The CDR3 nucleotides read TGTGCCATCAAAGAGGCGGGGAGCAATGAGCAGTTCTTC. This translates into CAIKEAGSNEQFF.

The chain employs TRBV5-1 and TRBJ2-2, with 8 nucleotides matching TRBD1. The CDR3 is 15 amino acids. Germline CDR1 and CDR2: SGHRS and YFSETQ. The J segment lost 1 base and the V segment lost 7 bases, leaving 6 bases of the junction unmatched. CDR3 loop: CASSRGTGNTGELFF. CDR3 coding DNA: TGCGCCAGCTCCCGCGGGACAGGGAACACCGGGGAGCTGTTTTTT.

The chain uses TRBV5-4 and TRBJ1-2, with a possible D match to TRBD1 (6 bases). V was cut by 1 base and J by 7 bases, with 14 bases left in between. CDR1 is SGHNT and CDR2 is YYREEE in the germline V gene (reference sequence). CDR3 size: 14 residues. CDR3 nucleotides: TGTGCCAGCAGCTTGCTTCGGACAGTGGGTGGCTACACCTTC. As protein: CASSLLRTVGGYTF.

The chain couples TRBV9 to TRBJ1-1; 12 bases are a match to TRBD1. This CDR3 has 14 residues. V lost 0 bases, J lost 11 bases, and 5 bases stayed unmatched. Germline V gene sequence: CDR1 SGDLS, CDR2 YYNGEE. In DNA form, the CDR3 reads TGTGCCAGCAGCGTAGCGGGACAGGGGGCTTACGCTTTCTTT. The encoded protein is CASSVAGQGAYAFF. The entire variable domain, with the rest obtained from reference TRBV9 and TRBJ1-1, is as follows: DSGVTQTPKHLITATGQRVTLRCSPRSGDLSVYWYQQSLDQGLQFLIQYYNGEERAKGNILERFSAQQFPDLHSELNLSSLELGDSALYFCASSVAGQGAYAFFGQGTRLTVV.

The gene calls are TRBV7-8 and TRBJ1-2; D unclear. CDR1 SGHVS and CDR2 FQNEAQ come from the germline V gene. The CDR3 sequence is 11 residues long. V was shortened by 5 bases and J by 8 bases, with 9 bases between the two germline ends. The CDR3 region has the DNA TGTGCCAGCAGCCCCAAGAGGGGCTACACCTTC. Its translation: CASSPKRGYTF.

This sequence joins TRBV3-1 (or the pseudogene TRBV3-2) and TRBJ1-2, with 8 nucleotides matching TRBD1. V shed 2 bases and J 8 bases; nucleotides not matched to a gene: 10. Germline assignment: CDR1 LGHDT and CDR2 YNNKEL (reference sequence). The CDR3 runs to 15 residues. The CDR3 DNA sequence: TGTGCCAGCAGCCAATGGGACAGGTCGGTGGGGGGCTACACCTTC. This sequence encodes CASSQWDRSVGGYTF.

The rearrangement uses TRBV5-1 and TRBJ1-3; tentative D call: TRBD1 (6 bases). Germline V gives CDR1 SGHRS, CDR2 YFSETQ. Deletions cut 0 bases from V and 8 bases from J, with 15 bases between. The CDR3 is 15 amino acids. CDR3 sequence: CASSLAMGARDTIYF. In nucleotides, the CDR3 is TGCGCCAGCAGCTTGGCAATGGGGGCGCGGGACACCATATATTTT.

The gene calls are TRBV5-1 and TRBJ1-2, with D maybe TRBD1 (6 bases). V dropped 4 bases and J dropped 3 bases, with 13 bases sitting between them. The CDR3 runs to 14 residues. Germline V lookup: CDR1 SGHRS, CDR2 YFSETQ. In nucleotides, the CDR3 is TGCGCCAGCAGCCTGGACAGAGCGGACTATGGCTACACCTTC. Protein product: CASSLDRADYGYTF.

CDR3 DNA sequence: TGTGCCAGCAGCCCAGGCGGGCCACGCTCCTATAATTCACCCCTCCACTTT. Protein product: CASSPGGPRSYNSPLHF. V gene TRBV7-8 combines with J gene TRBJ1-6; D not resolved. The germline V gene encodes CDR1 SGHVS and CDR2 FQNEAQ. The CDR3 runs to 17 residues. Trimming stripped 5 bases from V and 0 bases from J, with 14 bases between.

The chain uses TRBV18 and TRBJ2-7; D is undetermined. The length of the CDR3 is 15 residues. V lost 2 bases, J lost 0 bases, and 11 bases lay in between. Germline CDR1 reads KGHSH; CDR2 reads LQKENI. The CDR3 loop reads CASSPTALSSYEQYF. CDR3 nucleotides: TGTGCCAGCTCACCAACAGCACTGAGCTCCTACGAGCAGTACTTC.

This clone came up a few times. Other nucleotide sequences from this sample produce the same CDR3. The gene calls are TRBV10-3 and TRBJ1-1; TRBD1 matches 8 bases. CDR1 is ENHRY, CDR2 SYGVKD, per germline. The CDR3 spans 16 residues. The V and J ends lost 0 bases and 1 base, in that order; junction bases with no gene match: 4. CDR3: CAISESQGAWNTEAFF. CDR3 in DNA: TGTGCCATCAGTGAGTCCCAGGGGGCGTGGAACACTGAAGCTTTCTTT.

The chain couples TRBV6-1 to TRBJ1-2; TRBD1 matches 11 bases. CDR1 and CDR2 (germline): MNHNS, SASEGT. Trimming removed 5 bases from V and 5 bases from J; junction bases left unmatched: 7. CDR3 length: 15 residues. In DNA, the CDR3 is TGTGCCAGCAGTTCGGACAGGGGGCGGTTTTATGGCTACACCTTC. Protein product: CASSSDRGRFYGYTF.

V and J are TRBV5-4 and TRBJ1-5, with 8 bases matching TRBD1. CDR1 is SGHNT and CDR2 is YYREEE in the germline V gene (reference sequence). This CDR3 is 13 amino acids long. V dropped 4 bases and J dropped 7; count of bases not matched to a gene: 4. This chain's CDR3 is CASSADRVQPQHF. The CDR3 coding sequence is TGTGCCAGCAGCGCGGACAGGGTACAGCCCCAGCATTTT.

The chain couples TRBV24-1 to TRBJ2-1, with 12 bases matching TRBD2. Germline values: CDR1 KGHDR, CDR2 SFDVKD. CDR3 length: 14 amino acids. The V gene end was trimmed by 9 bases and the J gene end by 10 bases; junction bases not matched to a gene: 9. CDR3 residues: CATRGLAGSREQFF. CDR3 nucleotide sequence: TGTGCCACCCGAGGACTAGCGGGGTCGCGAGAGCAGTTCTTC.